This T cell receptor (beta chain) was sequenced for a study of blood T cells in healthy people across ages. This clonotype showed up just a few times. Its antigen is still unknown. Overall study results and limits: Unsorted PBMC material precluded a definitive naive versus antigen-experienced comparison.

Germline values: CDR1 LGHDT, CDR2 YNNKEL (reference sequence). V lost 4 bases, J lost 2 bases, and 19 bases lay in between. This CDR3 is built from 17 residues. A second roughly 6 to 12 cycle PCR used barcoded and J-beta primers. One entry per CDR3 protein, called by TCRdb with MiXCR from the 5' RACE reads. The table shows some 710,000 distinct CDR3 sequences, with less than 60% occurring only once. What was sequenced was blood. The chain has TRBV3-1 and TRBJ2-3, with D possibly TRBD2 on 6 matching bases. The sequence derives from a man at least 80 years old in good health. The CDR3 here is CASSPLIQRRVTDTQYF. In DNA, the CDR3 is TGTGCCAGCAGCCCCCTTATCCAGCGGAGGGTCACAGATACGCAGTATTTT.